The text below deals with one T cell receptor beta chain. Its antigen remains undetermined. The record has no base qualities; no much larger clone is one base away. The cysteine opens and the phenylalanine closes a CDR3 of 16 amino acids. The DNA shown is the 48-base CDR3, in frame from base 1. CDR1 and CDR2 (SGHAT, FQNNGV) derive from the germline V gene. Trimming accounts for 3 bases at V and 6 bases at J, while the number of junction bases matched to no gene is 6. The sample originates from a study of cytomegalovirus exposure and HLA in healthy donors (TCRdb year 2017). General notes on the study: According to an earlier analysis of 587 of the donors, about 180 million T cells yielded approximately 120 million unique TCR beta sequences and approximately 280 Gb of sequence data. Genome-wide SNP genotypes for about 60% of the roughly 700 donors were used in a later genetic analysis, which treated that subset as a discovery cohort. Donor age, sex, ethnicity and CMV serostatus were compiled alongside the repertoire data. Of the roughly 390 genotyped donors, approximately 80% were placed in the genetic ancestry cluster associated with self-reported Caucasian donors. Rather than using new phenotypic data, the later analysis identified candidate immune exposures from TCR beta sequences and from how often those sequences occurred across donors. The study was designed to test whether signatures of past pathogen exposure could be identified by cataloging public T cell receptors. The study profiled the T cell repertoires of around 700 subjects by immunosequencing and related them to cytomegalovirus serostatus. All discovery cohort repertoires had been generated on a single sequencing platform. A later analysis re-examined previously published TCR beta repertoires from roughly 650 donors and added high-resolution HLA genotyping to investigate patterns of TCR occurrence. HLA typing included class I and class II loci at four-digit resolution. A separate validation cohort of some 130 different subjects was used in addition to the roughly 720-subject first cohort. To predict cytomegalovirus infection status, the study brought together high-throughput TCR immunosequencing, statistical association of individual TCRs with disease status, and machine learning. An early release covering 500 to 750 HLA-typed donors comprised 250 to 350 gigabases of sequencing data and approximately 85 million unique TCR sequences. The number of typed donors differed by locus: about 620-640 for A, B, C, DRB1 and DQB1; approximately 530 for DQA1; around 580 for DPA1; and 400 to 480 for DPB1. A handful of DR-DQ haplotypes were handled as single units for association and clustering because linkage in the cohort was strong. An earlier analysis of approximately 630 of the donors applied high-throughput TCR beta sequencing to assess whether each TCR beta V gene segment acted as functional or pseudogenic. Among 300 to 500 genotyped donors of the cohort, an average of approximately 200,000 unique TCR beta nucleotide sequences was sequenced per donor, of which about 19% were non-productive. Results the study describes overall, beyond this receptor: Three of the identified cytomegalovirus-associated TCR beta chains were confirmed in vitro to be specific for cytomegalovirus antigens. The classifier was reported to diagnose cytomegalovirus status with high specificity and sensitivity in both the original and validation cohorts. Because counts were too low, roughly 18 rarely observed V segments, including chromosome 9 orphons, were left out of the earlier analysis of some 640 of the donors. When HLA alleles, especially DR and DQ, strongly co-occurred, attributing TCR associations to individual alleles was difficult. Roughly uniform sequencing depth across donors was assumed in presence/absence analyses, although this assumption may not hold. Because HLA typing was missing for some donors at each locus, association tests included only the typed subset. Across donors, most TCR sequences were observed very rarely, whereas some public TCRs were present in many individuals. A later analysis found that most CMV-associated TCR beta chains appeared HLA-restricted, with HLA associations seemingly driven largely by CMV exposure. Specific HLA alleles were associated with 16,951 TCR beta sequences at a false discovery rate of 0.05 in a later analysis. Some IMGT-functional V segments, including TRBV6-2 and TRBV6-3, could not be distinguished by the 87-base-pair reads and were therefore excluded. CMV serostatus was the only immune exposure information available for the cohort. In a later genetic analysis, a missense DCLRE1C variant was associated with V-gene and J-gene trimming of TCR beta chains, and the association was replicated in an independent cohort. A group of highly shared sequence variants was considered likely to be a technical artifact of the sequencing pipeline. In this cohort, only TCR beta chains were sequenced, and detectable features were limited by the absence of alpha or paired-chain data. A total of 164 TCR beta chains were listed by the study as associated with cytomegalovirus. In an earlier analysis of 450 to 750 of the donors, most TCR beta V segments appeared in productive rearrangements about 87% or about 30% of the time, broadly matching IMGT annotations. The authors suggested that the approach could potentially be extended to other disease states and immunological phenotypes. In a later analysis, TCR association rates were found to vary across HLA loci, with the most associated TCRs seen for DRB1 alleles and the fewest for HLA-C alleles. A later genetic analysis reported fewer N-insertions in productive TCRs among donors in an Asian-associated ancestry cluster than the roughly 620-donor mean. A further reported finding was that TCR beta sequences accurately predicted the HLA-A and HLA-B alleles for most subjects in the first cohort. A later analysis reported that several top co-occurrence clusters appeared linked to parvovirus B19, influenza, CMV and Epstein-Barr virus. Compared with equally common non-associated chains, HLA-associated TCR beta chains in a later analysis were more clonally expanded and had lower generation probabilities. Linkage disequilibrium might explain the correlated functional status among segregating V segments, but an unknown experimental factor could not be ruled out.

In total, approximately 690 healthy bone marrow donors made up the cohort. All cohort members were sampled while nominally healthy, although unrecorded immune exposures were likely present. The donor was CMV seropositive and was included in the group of 289 seropositive cohort members. A peripheral blood sample was collected from each donor, and TCR beta sequencing was performed on peripheral blood mononuclear cells. Genomic DNA was extracted from the blood cell samples with the Qiagen DNeasy Blood Extraction Kit. Libraries were built with the immunoSEQ multiplex PCR assay. For the multiplex PCR, a mixture combining 60 forward primers for TCR Vbeta segments and 13 reverse primers for TCR Jbeta segments was used. Amplification of the CDR3 region of rearranged TCR beta genes was performed with a multiplex PCR assay on genomic DNA. The Illumina HiSeq System was used to sequence the amplified TCR beta libraries as 87-base-pair reads. Per the source publication's procedure: A later analysis counted about 80 million unique TCR beta chains across the 700 or so repertoires, and some 11 million of these chains were shared by at least two donors. Raw reads were error-corrected and collapsed into unique sequences with a nearest-neighbor algorithm that merged closely related sequences to remove PCR and sequencing errors. V, D and J gene segments were assigned by aligning CDR3 sequences to IMGT reference sequences. Each retained sequence needed at least a six-nucleotide match to both a V gene segment and a J gene segment. A rearrangement counted as productive if the CDR3 had no stop codons and remained in frame with V and J, and every other rearrangement counted as non-productive. CDR3 was defined by IMGT convention, running from the second conserved V-encoded cysteine to the conserved J-encoded phenylalanine. In an earlier analysis of more than 550 of the donors, sequences lacking an unambiguous match to a single V gene segment were excluded. In an earlier analysis of 587 of the donors, V segments were called functional above 56.7% productive rearrangements and were called segregating when the between-donor standard deviation exceeded 5%. A statistical classification framework was built for diagnosing cytomegalovirus status from the catalog of TCR beta chain sequences. In a later analysis, TCR nucleotide sequences were compared against IMGT/GENE-DB human TR gene sequences so that V and J genes could be assigned. In a later analysis, CDR3 sequences and most-parsimonious VDJ recombination scenarios were assigned using the TCRdist pipeline. In a later analysis, each TCR beta chain was defined by its CDR3 amino acid sequence together with its V-gene family, and reads without a unique V-gene family were excluded. As a way to deal with suspected cross-contamination and a sequencing artifact, a later analysis dropped 450 to 600 nucleotide sequences that were highly shared and had low generation probability. In a later analysis, a clonal expansion index for each public chain was calculated from normalized within-repertoire ranks of inferred template counts. Generation probabilities in a later analysis came from a VDJ recombination model fitted to out-of-frame rearrangements, and those results were checked against IGoR. A later analysis scored TCR-TCR, TCR-HLA and TCR-CMV co-occurrence with hypergeometric tests, applying a repertoire-size bias correction to TCR pairs. False discovery rates were estimated in a later analysis by permuting HLA or CMV assignments 20 times. In a later analysis, co-occurring TCRs were grouped using DBSCAN, with TCRdist sequence similarity added in when clustering inside HLA-allele-positive subsets. Co-occurrence clustering excluded repertoires with fewer than 30,000 or more than 120,000 public chains, plus five with anomalous nucleotide sharing. Imported from immuneACCESS, the table was reduced by TCRdb to in-frame sequences with V and J called. These copies leave out some clones; in studies compared against another copy, an unresolved V gene accounts for under half, and the cause of the remainder is not known. That table is the source of V, J and clone size, and D and trimming were worked out from the DNA. This sample gives approximately 150,000 clones in total; 77% of them show up just once. The biggest ten clones account for 1.4% of the sample.

The chain is assembled from TRBV11-2 and TRBJ2-1; 12 central bases correspond to TRBD1. The receptor was isolated from a woman aged 25-40 years in good health and CMV-seropositive. What was sequenced was PBMCs. In nucleotide form, the sequence is TGTGCCAGCAGCTTGCCGCGGGACAGGGGGCTCAATGAGCAGTTCTTC. Translated, it gives CASSLPRDRGLNEQFF.